This T cell receptor (beta chain) originates from a study of blood T cells in healthy people across ages. A few counts support this clonotype. For the second PCR, which ran for about 6 to 12 cycles, a sample-barcoded 5' primer and a J-beta primer mix were used. One entry per CDR3 protein, called by TCRdb with MiXCR from the 5' RACE reads. The sample lists fewer than 1,000,000 distinct CDR3 sequences; about 46% were seen once. This clonotype originated in a man older than 75 in good health. Material for sequencing was blood.

The CDR3 bases are TGTGCCAGCAGTTTGGGGCAGGGAGAGAGTACGTTCTTC. This sequence encodes CASSLGQGESTFF. The rearrangement uses TRBV27 and TRBJ2-1; D is possibly TRBD1 or TRBD2 (5 bases each). V was shortened by 3 bases and J by 15 bases, with 18 bases between the two germline ends. Germline V gives CDR1 MNHEY, CDR2 SMNVEV (reference sequence). The length of the CDR3 is 13 residues.